The next 23 T cell receptor beta chains were all read from a single sample in a study of blood T cell repertoires in COVID-19. Here immunoSEQ multiplex PCR was the method, and the copy in TCRdb shows in-frame clones only, minus some. The repertoire holds 110,000 to 150,000 clones, with over 70% as singletons. The sequenced material came from PBMCs or T cells enriched from blood (not recorded which). Receptors originate from a man between 60 and 70 years old who had recovered from COVID-19.

The genes are TRBV28 and TRBJ1-2; D is perhaps TRBD1 (6 bases). This CDR3 has 12 amino acids. From germline, CDR1 is MDHEN and CDR2 SYDVKM. With 2 bases removed from V and 8 bases from J, the gap between germline ends came to 9 bases. The CDR3 coding sequence is TGTGCCAGCAGTTTAGGGGGCAAGGGCTACACCTTC. This encodes CASSLGGKGYTF.

This CDR3 is CASSIGGNTEAFF. Here the CDR3 DNA reads TGTGCCAGCTCAATAGGGGGCAACACTGAAGCTTTCTTT. V and J are TRBV18 and TRBJ1-1, with TRBD1 identical over 7 bases. V dropped 5 bases and J dropped 2; count of bases not matched to a gene: 2. Germline values: CDR1 KGHSH, CDR2 LQKENI. This CDR3 comprises 13 residues.

The chain has TRBV9 and TRBJ2-7; TRBD1 matches 7 bases. From germline, CDR1 is SGDLS and CDR2 YYNGEE. The CDR3 extends over 14 amino acids. Trimming cost V 4 bases and J 5 bases; bases outside gene matches: 9. CDR3 region: CASSPMTGRDEQYF. CDR3 DNA sequence: TGTGCCAGCAGCCCCATGACAGGGCGGGACGAGCAGTACTTC.

CDR3 bases: TGTGCCAGCAGTCTAGGCCTATCTGCGGGTGAGCAGTTCTTC. As protein: CASSLGLSAGEQFF. The J gene is TRBJ2-1, the V gene TRBV7-8; possibly TRBD2 for D (5 bases). The germline V gene encodes CDR1 SGHVS and CDR2 FQNEAQ. Deletions cut 6 bases from V and 9 bases from J, with 18 bases between. The CDR3 is 14 amino acids.

The chain has TRBV20-1 and TRBJ1-1, with D perhaps matching TRBD1 (5 bases). Germline CDR1 and CDR2: DFQATT and SNEGSKA (reference sequence). CDR3 length: 14 amino acids. V lost 3 bases, J lost 5 bases, and 16 bases lay in between. The CDR3 spells CSASPFDSWTEAFF. CDR3 DNA sequence: TGCAGTGCTAGTCCTTTTGACAGTTGGACTGAAGCTTTCTTT.

The genes are TRBV2 and TRBJ1-4, with 9 bases identical to TRBD1. V shed 6 bases, J shed 8 bases, and the junction held 10 bases outside the gene matches. The CDR3 has 15 residues. Germline CDR1 SNHLY, CDR2 FYNNEI. The CDR3, as DNA: TGTGCCAGCAGACCCTACAGGGGGCGAAACGAAAAACTGTTTTTT. This translates into CASRPYRGRNEKLFF.

This chain uses TRBV2 with TRBJ1-5; tentative D call: TRBD1 (6 bases). This CDR3 comprises 14 residues. Germline loops: CDR1 SNHLY, CDR2 FYNNEI. Trimming left V 6 bases short and J 6 bases short, with 15 bases between. The CDR3 protein is CASSGHWGPQPQHF. The CDR3 nucleotides read TGTGCCAGCAGCGGACATTGGGGGCCTCAGCCCCAGCATTTT.

This sequence joins TRBV3-1 (or the pseudogene TRBV3-2) and TRBJ1-2; D unclear. V was shortened by 1 base and J by 8 bases, with 8 bases between the two germline ends. From germline, CDR1 is LGHDT and CDR2 YNNKEL (reference sequence). There are 12 residues in the CDR3. CDR3 sequence: CASSQARGGYTF. In DNA, the CDR3 is TGTGCCAGCAGCCAAGCCCGAGGGGGCTACACCTTC.

This chain uses TRBV4-1 with TRBJ1-5; TRBD1 matches 10 bases. J lost 6 bases, V lost 1 base, and 6 bases had no gene match. Germline V gene sequence: CDR1 MGHRA, CDR2 YSYEKL. The CDR3 covers 16 residues. This CDR3 reads CASSQVFGTGAQPQHF. In DNA form, the CDR3 reads TGCGCCAGCAGCCAAGTTTTCGGGACAGGGGCTCAGCCCCAGCATTTT.

The CDR3 reads CASSFGLAATETQYF. CDR3 DNA: TGTGCCAGCAGCTTCGGACTAGCGGCGACGGAGACCCAGTACTTC. The chain combines TRBV9 with TRBJ2-5; TRBD2 matches at 10 bases. CDR1 and CDR2 (germline): SGDLS, YYNGEE. The CDR3 contains 15 residues. The V and J ends lost 4 bases and 5 bases, in that order; junction bases with no gene match: 8.

This chain connects TRBV5-6 to TRBJ2-7; D may be TRBD1 (5 bases). Germline V lookup: CDR1 SGHDT, CDR2 YYEEEE. The CDR3 is 15 residues long. V was shortened by 4 bases and J by 0 bases, with 14 bases between the two germline ends. The CDR3 DNA reads as TGTGCCAGCAGCCGACAGTTAATTAACTCCTACGAGCAGTACTTC. This codes for CASSRQLINSYEQYF.

V and J are TRBV9 and TRBJ1-3, with D possibly matching TRBD1 (6 bases). Trimming shortened V by 7 bases and J by 2 bases, and 10 bases separated the two germline ends. CDR1 and CDR2 (germline): SGDLS, YYNGEE. The CDR3 covers 13 residues. The CDR3 bases are TGTGCCAGCTCACCAGGGGCTGGAAACACCATATATTTT. It translates to CASSPGAGNTIYF.

This sequence joins TRBV5-5 and TRBJ1-1, with a possible D match to TRBD1 (5 bases). Looked up from germline, CDR1 is SGHKS and CDR2 is YYEKEE (reference sequence). Trimming pared 1 base from V and 2 bases from J, leaving 6 bases between. This CDR3 is built from 13 residues. CDR3 coding DNA: TGTGCCAGCAGCTTGACAGGAAACACTGAAGCTTTCTTT. Protein sequence: CASSLTGNTEAFF.

The rearrangement joins TRBV7-8 to TRBJ2-1, with D possibly matching TRBD1 (5 bases). CDR1 and CDR2 (germline): SGHVS, FQNEAQ. Trimming removed 3 bases from V and 9 bases from J, with 15 bases in between. The CDR3 length is 14 residues. The CDR3 protein is CASSFVNYQGEQFF. CDR3 in DNA: TGTGCCAGCAGCTTTGTGAACTATCAGGGTGAGCAGTTCTTC.

The genes are TRBV29-1 and TRBJ1-1, with TRBD1 matching 7 bases. The V segment lost 1 base and the J segment 4 bases; nucleotides outside the gene matches: 6. Per germline, CDR1 SQVTM and CDR2 ANQGSEA. CDR3 length equals 14 residues. The CDR3 spells CSVEAYTGATEAFF. CDR3 in DNA: TGCAGCGTTGAAGCCTACACAGGGGCCACTGAAGCTTTCTTT.

The rearrangement joins TRBV2 to TRBJ2-7, with D perhaps matching TRBD2 (6 bases). The CDR3 sequence is 14 residues long. V lost 8 bases and J 0 bases, leaving 14 bases between the germline ends. Germline V gene data show CDR1 as SNHLY and CDR2 as FYNNEI. CDR3 loop: CASLGTPVSYEQYF. CDR3 sequence (DNA): TGTGCCAGCCTCGGGACTCCCGTCTCCTACGAGCAGTACTTC.

The rearrangement joins TRBV7-8 to TRBJ2-5; D might be TRBD1 (6 bases). CDR3 size: 17 residues. Per the germline V gene, CDR1 is SGHVS and CDR2 is FQNEAQ. V lost 4 bases to trimming and J lost 6 bases, with 24 bases between them. The CDR3 region is CASSSGPIARGGKTQYF. The CDR3 bases are TGTGCCAGCAGCTCCGGCCCGATTGCTCGAGGGGGTAAGACCCAGTACTTC.

The V and J genes are TRBV2 and TRBJ2-5, with D unclear. With 7 bases removed from V and 4 bases from J, the gap between germline ends came to 7 bases. In germline, CDR1 is SNHLY, CDR2 FYNNEI. This CDR3 is 11 amino acids long. The CDR3 DNA follows: TGTGCCAGCACTCTAGGAGAGACCCAGTACTTC. It yields the protein CASTLGETQYF. The variable domain in full, completed from reference TRBV2 and TRBJ2-5, reads EPEVTQTPSHQVTQMGQEVILRCVPISNHLYFYWYRQILGQKVEFLVSFYNNEISEKSEIFDDQFSVERPDGSNFTLKIRSTKLEDSAMYFCASTLGETQYFGPGTRLLVL.

V usage is TRBV15 and J usage is TRBJ1-2; D gene unclear. In germline, CDR1 is LNHNV, CDR2 YYDKDF (reference sequence). The CDR3 consists of 15 residues. V lost 1 base and J 5 bases, leaving 14 bases between the germline ends. The CDR3 reads CATSRVAGARYGYTF. The CDR3 DNA reads TGTGCCACCAGCAGAGTAGCGGGCGCAAGGTATGGCTACACCTTC.

This chain links TRBV5-1 with TRBJ2-3, with D unclear. The CDR3 spans 13 residues. The germline CDR1 and CDR2 sequences are SGHRS and YFSETQ. Trimming shortened V by 1 base and J by 6 bases, and 9 bases separated the two germline ends. DNA of the CDR3: TGCGCCAGCAGCTTGCGACAAACGGATACGCAGTATTTT. It translates to CASSLRQTDTQYF.

This clone has only a few counts. This sequence joins TRBV27 and TRBJ1-5; TRBD1 agrees at 7 bases. The germline gives CDR1 MNHEY, CDR2 SMNVEV (reference sequence). With 6 bases clipped from V and 2 bases from J, the junction kept 7 bases outside the gene matches. The CDR3 is 15 amino acids. CDR3 DNA: TGTGCCAGCAGACGTGACAGGGAGGGCAATCAGCCCCAGCATTTT. Translated, it gives CASRRDREGNQPQHF.

V gene TRBV11-2 combines with J gene TRBJ2-6; perhaps TRBD1 as D (5 bases). Between the trimmed V and J ends, which lost 4 bases and 1 base, there was a span of 14 bases. Germline V lookup: CDR1 SGHAT, CDR2 FQNNGV. This CDR3 spans 17 amino acids. DNA of the CDR3: TGTGCCAGCAGCTCGGAGCAGGGCCGGTCTGGGGCCAACGTCCTGACTTTC. Encoded protein: CASSSEQGRSGANVLTF.

This chain links TRBV30 with TRBJ1-2, with TRBD1 matching over 7 bases. J was trimmed by 7 bases and V by 3 bases; bases with no gene match: 5. Germline V lookup: CDR1 GTSNPN, CDR2 SVGIG (reference sequence). The CDR3 spans 12 residues. CDR3 protein: CAWRTGSRGYTF. The CDR3 DNA sequence: TGTGCCTGGAGGACAGGGTCCCGTGGCTACACCTTC.